The 15 T cell receptor beta chains given below trace back to one sample, sequenced in a study of blood T cell repertoires in COVID-19 (dated by TCRdb to about 2020). Receptor amplification or capture employed the immunoSEQ multiplex PCR assay. TCRdb stores this immuneACCESS table with in-frame sequences only. Part of the clones is absent; in the studies checked, under half of the shortfall reflects unresolved V genes, and no reason is known for the rest. In all, the sample holds fewer than 200,000 clones, and roughly 85% of those were seen once. The ten largest clonotypes hold roughly 28% of the sample. Sequencing was performed on peripheral blood. Receptor source: a woman between 65 and 79 years old with acute or convalescent COVID-19.

This chain links TRBV6-5 with TRBJ1-4, with a possible D match to TRBD1 (5 bases). The CDR3 extends over 14 amino acids. The germline CDR1 and CDR2 sequences are MNHEY and SVGAGI. Trimming pared 6 bases from V and 2 bases from J, leaving 10 bases between. CDR3 sequence reads: CASSSGWTNEKLFF. The CDR3 nucleotides are TGTGCCAGCAGCTCAGGGTGGACTAATGAAAAACTGTTTTTT.

This chain joins TRBV5-1 and TRBJ2-1; weak D call: TRBD2 (6 bases). The CDR3 is 16 amino acids. V lost 3 bases and J 5 bases, leaving 18 bases between the germline ends. Germline V gives CDR1 SGHRS, CDR2 YFSETQ. The CDR3 sequence: CASSSAGTSINNEQFF. DNA for the CDR3: TGCGCCAGCAGCTCTGCCGGGACTTCAATCAACAATGAGCAGTTCTTC.

The V gene is TRBV5-6, the J gene TRBJ2-7; D perhaps matches TRBD1 (6 bases). V was trimmed by 1 base and J by 2 bases, leaving 10 bases between them. In germline, CDR1 is SGHDT, CDR2 YYEEEE. The CDR3 is made up of 14 amino acids. The CDR3: CASSLYQGTYEQYF. The CDR3, as DNA: TGTGCCAGCAGCTTGTATCAGGGGACCTACGAGCAGTACTTC.

The genes are TRBV5-5 and TRBJ2-5, with D uncertain. The CDR3 spans 13 residues. V lost 1 base, J lost 3 bases, and 7 bases lay in between. Germline CDR1 is SGHKS and CDR2 is YYEKEE (reference sequence). CDR3 sequence reads: CASSLFSEETQYF. DNA for the CDR3: TGTGCCAGCAGCTTGTTTTCAGAAGAGACCCAGTACTTC. Together with reference TRBV5-5 and TRBJ2-5, the CDR3 gives the full variable domain: DAGVTQSPTHLIKTRGQQVTLRCSPISGHKSVSWYQQVLGQGPQFIFQYYEKEERGRGNFPDRFSARQFPNYSSELNVNALLLGDSALYLCASSLFSEETQYFGPGTRLLVL.

This clone showed up just once. This chain connects TRBV11-2 to TRBJ2-3; D remains ambiguous. The CDR3 has 11 residues. Germline V lookup: CDR1 SGHAT, CDR2 FQNNGV. V was shortened by 4 bases and J by 9 bases, with 8 bases between the two germline ends. CDR3: CASSWADTQYF. CDR3 sequence (DNA): TGTGCCAGCAGCTGGGCTGACACGCAGTATTTT.

The V and J genes are TRBV2 and TRBJ1-4; D uncertain. Trimming stripped 4 bases from V and 6 bases from J, with 9 bases between. The CDR3 extends over 13 amino acids. In germline, CDR1 is SNHLY, CDR2 FYNNEI. The CDR3: CASSVEADEKLFF. CDR3 DNA sequence: TGTGCCAGCAGTGTAGAGGCAGATGAAAAACTGTTTTTT.

This clone turned up a few times. The chain links TRBV2 to TRBJ1-1, with D maybe TRBD1 (6 bases). The germline gives CDR1 SNHLY, CDR2 FYNNEI. The CDR3 extends over 11 amino acids. V was clipped by 5 bases and J by 5 bases, with 6 bases between them. The CDR3 DNA reads as TGTGCCAGCAGTACAGGGACTGAAGCTTTCTTT. This gives the protein CASSTGTEAFF.

The V gene is TRBV24-1, the J gene TRBJ1-2; 8 bases are a match to TRBD1. Trimming at V came to 10 bases and at J to 8 bases, leaving 11 bases not matched to a gene. CDR3 length equals 13 residues. Germline V lookup: CDR1 KGHDR, CDR2 SFDVKD. DNA for the CDR3: TGTGCCACGGGGACAGGACCCCTTGGAGGCTACACCTTC. It encodes CATGTGPLGGYTF.

The chain combines TRBV1 with TRBJ2-3; no check of the table's D call, TRBD2, against the DNA was made. TRBV1 is assigned pseudogene status. The CDR3 loop spans 19 amino acids. The CDR3 region is CTSSQDWRAGASSTDTQYF. The CDR3 DNA reads TGCACCAGCAGCCAAGATTGGAGAGCGGGAGCCTCTAGCACAGATACGCAGTATTTT.

The V and J genes are TRBV29-1 and TRBJ1-2; 10 positions agree with TRBD1. The CDR3 contains 16 residues. With 6 bases clipped from V and 12 bases from J, the junction kept 22 bases outside the gene matches. Germline CDR1 is SQVTM and CDR2 is ANQGSEA. This CDR3 is CSVTTPLGTGDFTDTF. The CDR3 DNA follows: TGCAGCGTAACAACGCCTCTCGGGACAGGGGATTTTACGGACACCTTC.

The J gene is TRBJ1-2, the V gene TRBV3-1 (or the pseudogene TRBV3-2), with D maybe TRBD1 (6 bases). This CDR3 has 14 residues. Trimming took 1 base from V and 13 from J, leaving 19 bases between them. Per germline, CDR1 LGHDT and CDR2 YNNKEL (reference sequence). This CDR3 is CASSQGPNREDRTF. The CDR3 bases are TGTGCCAGCAGCCAAGGTCCTAACAGGGAAGACCGCACCTTC.

This chain connects TRBV11-2 to TRBJ2-4; tentative D call: TRBD1 (6 bases). In germline, CDR1 is SGHAT, CDR2 FQNNGV. The germline V and J ends were trimmed by 5 bases and 1 base, with 18 bases remaining between them. The CDR3 is made up of 17 amino acids. CDR3 in DNA: TGTGCCAGCAGCAACGCGGAGGACAGCTTGGCCAAAAACATTCAGTACTTC. Translation: CASSNAEDSLAKNIQYF.

This sequence joins TRBV21-1 and TRBJ2-5; the table's TRBD2 call for D was not verified on the DNA. TRBV21-1 is shown as a pseudogene. The CDR3 spans 15 residues. The CDR3 here is CASSKNSGAKETQYF. The CDR3, as DNA: TGTGCCAGCAGCAAAAATAGCGGGGCAAAAGAGACCCAGTACTTC.

The rearrangement uses TRBV5-4 and TRBJ2-3; D not certain. CDR1 and CDR2 from the germline V gene are SGHNT and YYREEE (reference sequence). This CDR3 contains 16 residues. V lost 3 bases and J 4 bases, leaving 18 bases between the germline ends. This chain's CDR3 is CASSSRIRDVADTQYF. DNA for the CDR3: TGTGCCAGCAGCTCCCGAATACGCGATGTAGCAGATACGCAGTATTTT.

The gene calls are TRBV9 and TRBJ1-4, with 9 positions matching TRBD1. This CDR3 comprises 16 residues. Germline-derived CDR1 and CDR2 are SGDLS and YYNGEE. Losses at the gene ends were 3 bases for V and 8 bases for J; bases not matched to a gene: 11. In nucleotides, the CDR3 is TGTGCCAGCAGCGCACAGGGGGCCGGTACAGGGGAAAAACTGTTTTTT. Protein: CASSAQGAGTGEKLFF.